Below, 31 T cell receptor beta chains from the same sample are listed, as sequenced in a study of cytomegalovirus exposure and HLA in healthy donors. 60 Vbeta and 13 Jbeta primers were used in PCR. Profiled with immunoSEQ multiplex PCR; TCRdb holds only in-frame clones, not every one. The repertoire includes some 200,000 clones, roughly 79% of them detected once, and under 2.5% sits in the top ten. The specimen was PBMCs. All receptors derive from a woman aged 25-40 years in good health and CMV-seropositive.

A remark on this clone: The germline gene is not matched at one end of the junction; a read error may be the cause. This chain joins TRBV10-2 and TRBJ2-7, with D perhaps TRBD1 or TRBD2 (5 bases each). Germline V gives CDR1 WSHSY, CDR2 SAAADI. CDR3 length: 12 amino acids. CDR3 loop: CVSSDSTGEQYF. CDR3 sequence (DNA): TGCGTCAGCAGTGACAGTACGGGGGAGCAGTACTTC.

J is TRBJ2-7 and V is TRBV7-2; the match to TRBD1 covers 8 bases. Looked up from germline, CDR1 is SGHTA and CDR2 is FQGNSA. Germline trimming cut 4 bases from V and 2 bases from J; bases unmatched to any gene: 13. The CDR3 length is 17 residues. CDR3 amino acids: CASSSLQGTGPTYEQYF. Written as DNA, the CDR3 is TGTGCCAGCAGCTCACTACAGGGGACAGGCCCTACCTACGAGCAGTACTTC.

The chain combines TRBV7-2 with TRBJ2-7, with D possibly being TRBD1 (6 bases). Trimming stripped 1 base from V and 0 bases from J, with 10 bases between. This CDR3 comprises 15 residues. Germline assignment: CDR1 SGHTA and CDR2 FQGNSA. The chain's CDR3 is CASSLETGSSYEQYF. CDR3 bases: TGTGCCAGCAGCTTAGAAACAGGGAGCTCCTACGAGCAGTACTTC.

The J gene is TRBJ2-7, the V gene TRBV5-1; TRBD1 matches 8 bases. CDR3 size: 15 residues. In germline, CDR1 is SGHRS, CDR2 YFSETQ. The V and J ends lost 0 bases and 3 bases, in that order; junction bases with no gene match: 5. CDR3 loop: CASSLAMGQDYEQYF. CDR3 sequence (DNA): TGCGCCAGCAGCTTGGCAATGGGACAGGACTACGAGCAGTACTTC.

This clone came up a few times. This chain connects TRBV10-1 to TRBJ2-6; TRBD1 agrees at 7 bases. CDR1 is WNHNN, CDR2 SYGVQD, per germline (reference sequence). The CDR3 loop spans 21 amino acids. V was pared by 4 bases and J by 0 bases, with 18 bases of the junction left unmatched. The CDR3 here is CASSGPVRGLELSSGANVLTF. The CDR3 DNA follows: TGCGCCAGCAGTGGGCCGGTGAGGGGGCTAGAGTTATCCTCTGGGGCCAACGTCCTGACTTTC.

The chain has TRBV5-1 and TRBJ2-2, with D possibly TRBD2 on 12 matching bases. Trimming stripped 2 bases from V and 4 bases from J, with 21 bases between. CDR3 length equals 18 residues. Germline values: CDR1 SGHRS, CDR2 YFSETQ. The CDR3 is CASSLGTGGLAGTGELFF. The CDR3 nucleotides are TGCGCCAGCAGCTTAGGGACAGGGGGACTAGCGGGCACCGGGGAGCTGTTTTTT.

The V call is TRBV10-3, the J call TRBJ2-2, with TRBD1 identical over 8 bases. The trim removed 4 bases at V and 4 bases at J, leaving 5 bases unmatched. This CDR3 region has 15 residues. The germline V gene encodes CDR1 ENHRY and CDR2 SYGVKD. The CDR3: CAISGTGPFTGELFF. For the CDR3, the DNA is TGTGCCATCAGTGGGACAGGGCCCTTCACCGGGGAGCTGTTTTTT.

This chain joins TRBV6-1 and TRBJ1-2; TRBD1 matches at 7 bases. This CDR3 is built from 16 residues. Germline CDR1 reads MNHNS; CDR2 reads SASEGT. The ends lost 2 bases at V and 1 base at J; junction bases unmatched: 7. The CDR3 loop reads CASSESDRVSNYGYTF. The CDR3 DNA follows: TGTGCCAGCAGTGAATCAGACAGGGTGAGTAACTATGGCTACACCTTC.

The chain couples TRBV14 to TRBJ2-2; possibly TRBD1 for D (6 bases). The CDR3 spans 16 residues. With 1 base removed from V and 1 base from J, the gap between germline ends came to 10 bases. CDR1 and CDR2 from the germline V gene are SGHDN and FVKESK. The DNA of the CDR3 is TGTGCCAGCAGCCAAGGGGGACATTTGAACACCGGGGAGCTGTTTTTT. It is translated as CASSQGGHLNTGELFF. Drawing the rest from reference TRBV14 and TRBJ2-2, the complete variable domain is EAGVTQFPSHSVIEKGQTVTLRCDPISGHDNLYWYRRVMGKEIKFLLHFVKESKQDESGMPNNRFLAERTGGTYSTLKVQPAELEDSGVYFCASSQGGHLNTGELFFGEGSRLTVL.

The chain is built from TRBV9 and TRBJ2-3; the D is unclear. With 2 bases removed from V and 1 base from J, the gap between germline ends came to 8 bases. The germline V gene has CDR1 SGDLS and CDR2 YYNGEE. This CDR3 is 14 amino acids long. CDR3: CASSVSLRTDTQYF. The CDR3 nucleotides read TGTGCCAGCAGCGTGTCTCTCCGCACAGATACGCAGTATTTT.

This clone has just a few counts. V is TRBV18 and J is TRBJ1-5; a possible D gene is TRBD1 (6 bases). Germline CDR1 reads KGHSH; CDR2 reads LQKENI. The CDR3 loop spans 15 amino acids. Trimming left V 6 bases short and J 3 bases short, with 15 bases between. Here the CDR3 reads CASSQRGGSNQPQHF. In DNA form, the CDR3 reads TGTGCCAGCTCTCAAAGGGGGGGGTCCAATCAGCCCCAGCATTTT.

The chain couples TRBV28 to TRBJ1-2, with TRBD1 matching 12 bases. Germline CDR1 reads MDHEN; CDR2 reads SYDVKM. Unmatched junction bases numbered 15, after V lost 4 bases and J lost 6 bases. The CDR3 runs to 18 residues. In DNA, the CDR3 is TGTGCCAGCAGTTCTCATTATACCGGGACAGGGGGCTCTGATGGCTACACCTTC. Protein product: CASSSHYTGTGGSDGYTF.

CDR3 protein: CASSRREDSPQAFF. The DNA for the CDR3 is TGTGCCAGCAGCCGCCGGGAGGACAGCCCACAAGCTTTCTTT. This chain connects TRBV5-4 to TRBJ1-1; D is possibly TRBD1 (6 bases). Trimming pared 4 bases from V and 9 bases from J, leaving 19 bases between. The CDR3 is made up of 14 amino acids. Looked up from germline, CDR1 is SGHNT and CDR2 is YYREEE (reference sequence). Using reference TRBV5-4 and TRBJ1-1 for the parts outside the CDR3, the full variable domain is ETGVTQSPTHLIKTRGQQVTLRCSSQSGHNTVSWYQQALGQGPQFIFQYYREEENGRGNFPPRFSGLQFPNYSSELNVNALELDDSALYLCASSRREDSPQAFFGQGTRLTVV.

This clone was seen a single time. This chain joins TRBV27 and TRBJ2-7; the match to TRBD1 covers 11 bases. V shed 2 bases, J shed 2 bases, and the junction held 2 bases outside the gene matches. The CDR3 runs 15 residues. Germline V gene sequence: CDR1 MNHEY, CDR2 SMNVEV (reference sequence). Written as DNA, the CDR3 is TGTGCCAGCAGTTTAAGGGACAGGGGGACCTACGAGCAGTACTTC. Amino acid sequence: CASSLRDRGTYEQYF.

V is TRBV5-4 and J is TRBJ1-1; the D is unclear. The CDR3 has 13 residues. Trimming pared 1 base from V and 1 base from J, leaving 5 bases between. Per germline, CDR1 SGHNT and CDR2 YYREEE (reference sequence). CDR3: CASSLTANTEAFF. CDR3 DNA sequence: TGTGCCAGCAGCTTGACAGCGAACACTGAAGCTTTCTTT.

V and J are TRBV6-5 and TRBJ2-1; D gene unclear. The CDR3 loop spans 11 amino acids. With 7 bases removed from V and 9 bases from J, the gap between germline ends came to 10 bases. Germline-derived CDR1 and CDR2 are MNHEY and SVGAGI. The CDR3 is CASKSGFEQFF. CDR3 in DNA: TGTGCCAGCAAGTCAGGATTTGAGCAGTTCTTC.

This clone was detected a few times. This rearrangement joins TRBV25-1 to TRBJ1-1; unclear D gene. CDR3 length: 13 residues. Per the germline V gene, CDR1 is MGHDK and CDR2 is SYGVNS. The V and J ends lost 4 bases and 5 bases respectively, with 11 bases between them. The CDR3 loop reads CASSVRDITEAFF. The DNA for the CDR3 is TGTGCCAGCAGTGTTCGGGATATAACTGAAGCTTTCTTT.

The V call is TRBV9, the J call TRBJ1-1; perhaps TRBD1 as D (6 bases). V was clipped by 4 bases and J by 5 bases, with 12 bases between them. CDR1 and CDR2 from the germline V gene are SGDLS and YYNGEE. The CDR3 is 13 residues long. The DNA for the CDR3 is TGTGCCAGCAGCTTAGGGACATTTACTGAAGCTTTCTTT. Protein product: CASSLGTFTEAFF.

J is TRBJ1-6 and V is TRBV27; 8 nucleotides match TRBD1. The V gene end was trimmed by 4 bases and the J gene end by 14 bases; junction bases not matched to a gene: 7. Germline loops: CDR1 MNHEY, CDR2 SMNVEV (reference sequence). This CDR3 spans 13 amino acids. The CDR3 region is CASSSAGGSTLHF. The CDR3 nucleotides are TGTGCCAGCAGTTCGGCAGGGGGCTCGACCCTCCACTTT.

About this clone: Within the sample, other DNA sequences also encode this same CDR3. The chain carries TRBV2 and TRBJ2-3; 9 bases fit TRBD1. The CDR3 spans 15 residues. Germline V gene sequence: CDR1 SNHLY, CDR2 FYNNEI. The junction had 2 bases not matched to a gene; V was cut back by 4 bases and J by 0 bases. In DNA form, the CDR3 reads TGTGCCAGCAGTGGGGACAGGGCTAGCACAGATACGCAGTATTTT. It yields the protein CASSGDRASTDTQYF.

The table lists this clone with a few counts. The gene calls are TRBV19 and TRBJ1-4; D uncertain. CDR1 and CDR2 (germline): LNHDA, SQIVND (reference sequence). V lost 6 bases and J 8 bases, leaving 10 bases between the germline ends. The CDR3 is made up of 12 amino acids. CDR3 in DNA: TGTGCCAGTAGCTCGTCCGGGGAAAAACTGTTTTTT. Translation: CASSSSGEKLFF.

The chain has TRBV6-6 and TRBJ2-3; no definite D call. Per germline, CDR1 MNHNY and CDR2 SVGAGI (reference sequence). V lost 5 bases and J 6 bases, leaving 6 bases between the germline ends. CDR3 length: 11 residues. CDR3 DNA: TGTGCCAGCAGTACCGGGGATACGCAGTATTTT. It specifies CASSTGDTQYF.

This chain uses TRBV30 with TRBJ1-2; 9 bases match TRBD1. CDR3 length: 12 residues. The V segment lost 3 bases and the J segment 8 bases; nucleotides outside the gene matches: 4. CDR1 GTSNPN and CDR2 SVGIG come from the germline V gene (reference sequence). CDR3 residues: CAWSMGTGGYTF. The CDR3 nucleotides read TGTGCCTGGAGCATGGGGACAGGGGGCTACACCTTC.

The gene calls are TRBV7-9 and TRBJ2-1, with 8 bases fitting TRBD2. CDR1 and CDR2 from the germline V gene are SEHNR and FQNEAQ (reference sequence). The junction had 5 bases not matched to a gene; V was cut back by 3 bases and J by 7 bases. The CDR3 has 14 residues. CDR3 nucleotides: TGTGCCAGCAGCTTCGGGGGGGCCGGTAATGAGCAGTTCTTC. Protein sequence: CASSFGGAGNEQFF.

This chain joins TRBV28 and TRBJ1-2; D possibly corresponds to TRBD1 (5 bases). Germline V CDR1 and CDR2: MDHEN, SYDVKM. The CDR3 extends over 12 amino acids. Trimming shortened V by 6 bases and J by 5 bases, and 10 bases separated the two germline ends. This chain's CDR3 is CASSSDRYGYTF. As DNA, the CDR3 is TGTGCCAGCAGCAGCGACAGATATGGCTACACCTTC.

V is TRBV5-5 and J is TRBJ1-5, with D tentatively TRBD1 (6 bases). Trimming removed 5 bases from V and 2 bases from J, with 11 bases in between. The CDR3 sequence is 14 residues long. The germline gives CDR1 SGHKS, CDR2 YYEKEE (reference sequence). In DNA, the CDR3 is TGTGCCAGCAGGGGGGCGTTAGGCAATCAGCCCCAGCATTTT. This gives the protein CASRGALGNQPQHF. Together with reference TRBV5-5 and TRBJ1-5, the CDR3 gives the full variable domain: DAGVTQSPTHLIKTRGQQVTLRCSPISGHKSVSWYQQVLGQGPQFIFQYYEKEERGRGNFPDRFSARQFPNYSSELNVNALLLGDSALYLCASRGALGNQPQHFGDGTRLSIL.

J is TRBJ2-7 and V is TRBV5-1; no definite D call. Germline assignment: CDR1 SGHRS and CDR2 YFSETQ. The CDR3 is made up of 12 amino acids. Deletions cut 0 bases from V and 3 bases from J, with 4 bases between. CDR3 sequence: CASSLAHYEQYF. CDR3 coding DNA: TGCGCCAGCAGCTTGGCCCACTACGAGCAGTACTTC.

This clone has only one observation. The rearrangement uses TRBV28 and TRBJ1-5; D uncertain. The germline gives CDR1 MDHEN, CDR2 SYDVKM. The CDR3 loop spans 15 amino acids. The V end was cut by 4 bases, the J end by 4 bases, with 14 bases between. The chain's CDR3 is CASSYIRAGNQPQHF. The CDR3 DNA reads TGTGCCAGCAGTTACATCCGGGCGGGAAATCAGCCCCAGCATTTT.

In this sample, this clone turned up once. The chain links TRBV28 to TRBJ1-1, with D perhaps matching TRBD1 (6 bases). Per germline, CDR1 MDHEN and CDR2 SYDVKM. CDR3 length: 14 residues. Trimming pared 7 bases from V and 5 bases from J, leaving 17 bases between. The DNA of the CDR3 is TGTGCCAGCACTCCAGGGGATTTGGTTACTGAAGCTTTCTTT. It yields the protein CASTPGDLVTEAFF.

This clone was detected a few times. This CDR3 reads CASSLSRAGQRVFF. CDR3 in DNA: TGTGCCAGCAGTTTATCGAGGGCAGGACAGAGAGTTTTCTTT. The genes are TRBV27 and TRBJ1-1; the D gene is possibly TRBD1 (6 bases). Germline V lookup: CDR1 MNHEY, CDR2 SMNVEV (reference sequence). This CDR3 has 14 amino acids. The V end was cut by 0 bases, the J end by 13 bases, with 18 bases between.

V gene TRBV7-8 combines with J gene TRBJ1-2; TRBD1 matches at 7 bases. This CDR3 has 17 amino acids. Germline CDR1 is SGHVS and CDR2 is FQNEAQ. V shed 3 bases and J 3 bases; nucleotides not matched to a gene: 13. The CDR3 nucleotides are TGTGCCAGCAGCTTGACAGGGAGCCCCGAGCCCCACTATGGCTACACCTTC. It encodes CASSLTGSPEPHYGYTF.